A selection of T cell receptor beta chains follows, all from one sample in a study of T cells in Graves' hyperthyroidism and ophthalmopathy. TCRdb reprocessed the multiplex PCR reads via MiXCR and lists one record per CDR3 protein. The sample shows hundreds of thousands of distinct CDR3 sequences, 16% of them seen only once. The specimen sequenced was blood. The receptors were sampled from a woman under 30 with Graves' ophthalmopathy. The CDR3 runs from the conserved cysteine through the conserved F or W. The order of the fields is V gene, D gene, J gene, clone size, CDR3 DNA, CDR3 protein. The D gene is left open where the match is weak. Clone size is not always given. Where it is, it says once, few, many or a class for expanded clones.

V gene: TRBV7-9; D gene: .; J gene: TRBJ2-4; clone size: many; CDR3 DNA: TGTGCCAGCAGCTTAGATCCAGCCAAAAACATTCAGTACTTC; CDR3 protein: CASSLDPAKNIQYF
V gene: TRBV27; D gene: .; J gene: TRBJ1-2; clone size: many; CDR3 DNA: TGTGCCAGCAGTTTAATAGGAGAGGGCACGGGATTAGCTGAGGCACCTTATGGCTACACCTTC; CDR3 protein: CASSLIGEGTGLAEAPYGYTF
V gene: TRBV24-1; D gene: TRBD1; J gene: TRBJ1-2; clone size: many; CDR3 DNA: TGTGCCACCAGTGAGACTGGGACAGGCTACTATGGCTACACCTTC; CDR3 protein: CATSETGTGYYGYTF
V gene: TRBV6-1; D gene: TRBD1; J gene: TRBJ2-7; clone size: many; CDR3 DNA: TGTGCCAGCAGTTCCGGACAGGGCTACGAGCAGTACTTC; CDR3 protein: CASSSGQGYEQYF
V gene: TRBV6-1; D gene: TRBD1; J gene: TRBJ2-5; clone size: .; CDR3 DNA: TGTGCCAGCAGTGAAGAAGGGGGGACAGGCCAAGAGACCCAGTACTTC; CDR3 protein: CASSEEGGTGQETQYF
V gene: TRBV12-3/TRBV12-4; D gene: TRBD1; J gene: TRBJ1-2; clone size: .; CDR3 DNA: TGTGCCAGCAGCACCGGGACAGGGTATGGCTACACCTTC; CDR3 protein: CASSTGTGYGYTF
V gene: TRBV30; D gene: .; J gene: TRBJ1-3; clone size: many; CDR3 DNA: TGTGCCTGGGGGACGGGAAACACCATATATTTT; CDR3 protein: CAWGTGNTIYF
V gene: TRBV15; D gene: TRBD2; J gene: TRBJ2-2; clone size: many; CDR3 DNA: TGTGCCACCAGCACCCCGTTGGCTAGCGGGGGGGCTAGCACCGGGGAGCTGTTTTTT; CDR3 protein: CATSTPLASGGASTGELFF
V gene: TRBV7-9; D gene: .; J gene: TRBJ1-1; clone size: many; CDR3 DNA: TGTGCCAGCAGCTTAGAGGACGGGAACACTGAAGCTTTCTTT; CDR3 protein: CASSLEDGNTEAFF
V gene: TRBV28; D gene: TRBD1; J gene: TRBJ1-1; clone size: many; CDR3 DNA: TGTGCCAGCAGCCCGGACAGGATGAACACTGAAGCTTTCTTT; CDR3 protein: CASSPDRMNTEAFF
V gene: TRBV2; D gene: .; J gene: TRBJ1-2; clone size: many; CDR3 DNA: TGTGCCAGCAGCCCGACTGCAGGAAACTATGGCTACACCTTC; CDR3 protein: CASSPTAGNYGYTF
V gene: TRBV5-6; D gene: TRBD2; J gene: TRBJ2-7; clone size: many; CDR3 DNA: TGTGCCAGCAGCCTGACTAGCGGGGGTTACGCGTCCTACGAGCAGTACTTC; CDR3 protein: CASSLTSGGYASYEQYF
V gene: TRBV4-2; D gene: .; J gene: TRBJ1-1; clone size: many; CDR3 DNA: TGTGCCAGCAGCCAGAGGATAATGGGGGGCCAAGCTTTCTTT; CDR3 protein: CASSQRIMGGQAFF
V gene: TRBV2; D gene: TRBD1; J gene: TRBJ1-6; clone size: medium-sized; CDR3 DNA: TGTGCCACCGTAGGACAGGGGGATTCACCCCTCCACTTT; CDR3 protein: CATVGQGDSPLHF
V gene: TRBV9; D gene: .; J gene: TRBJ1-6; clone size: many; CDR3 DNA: TGTGCCAGCAGCGTAGACAGGAATTCACCCCTCCACTTT; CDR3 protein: CASSVDRNSPLHF
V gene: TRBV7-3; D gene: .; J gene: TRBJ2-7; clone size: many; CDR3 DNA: TGTGCCAGCAGCTTACCTCCCGGCCAGGGAAGTCCCTACGAGCAGTACTTC; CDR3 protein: CASSLPPGQGSPYEQYF
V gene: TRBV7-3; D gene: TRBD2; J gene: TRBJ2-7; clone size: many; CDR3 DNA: TGTGCCAGCAGCTCCCGGACTAGCGGGTACTACGAGCAGTACTTC; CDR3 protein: CASSSRTSGYYEQYF
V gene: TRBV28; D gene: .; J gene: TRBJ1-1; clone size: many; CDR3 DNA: TGTGCCAGCAGTTTCCGGGGGGGCACTGAAGCTTTCTTT; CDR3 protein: CASSFRGGTEAFF
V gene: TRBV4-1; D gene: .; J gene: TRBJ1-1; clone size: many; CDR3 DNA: TGCGCCAGCAGCCAAGGGCAGTTGAACACTGAAGCTTTCTTT; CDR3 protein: CASSQGQLNTEAFF
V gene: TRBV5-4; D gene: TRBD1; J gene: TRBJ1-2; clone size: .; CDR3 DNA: TGTGCCAGCAGCTTCCTTTACGACAGGGCGACTGATGGCTACACCTTC; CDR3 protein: CASSFLYDRATDGYTF
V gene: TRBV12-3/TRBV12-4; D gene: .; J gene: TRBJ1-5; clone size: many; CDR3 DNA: TGTGCCAGCAGTTTACGGGAGAATAATCAGCCCCAGCATTTT; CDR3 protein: CASSLRENNQPQHF
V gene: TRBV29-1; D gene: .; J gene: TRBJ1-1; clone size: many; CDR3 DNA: TGCAGCGTTGAATTAAATCGGGGGGCTGAAGCTTTCTTT; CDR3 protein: CSVELNRGAEAFF
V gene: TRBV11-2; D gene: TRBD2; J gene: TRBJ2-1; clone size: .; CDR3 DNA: TGTGCCAGCAGCTTAGTGTCACTAGCGGATAATGAGCAGTTCTTC; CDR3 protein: CASSLVSLADNEQFF
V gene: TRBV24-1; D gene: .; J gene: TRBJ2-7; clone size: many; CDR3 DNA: TGTGCCACCAGTGATTTGTTCGGGGACGAGCAGTACTTC; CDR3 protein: CATSDLFGDEQYF
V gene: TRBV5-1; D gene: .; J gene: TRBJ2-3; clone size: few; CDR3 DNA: TGCGCCAGCAGTTTAAGCGGCCAACCCGTCACAGATACGCAGTATTTT; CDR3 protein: CASSLSGQPVTDTQYF
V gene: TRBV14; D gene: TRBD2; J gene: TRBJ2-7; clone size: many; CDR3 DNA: TGTGCCAGCAGCCATCAACCCCCCGGGACTAGCGGGAGTTGGTTACGCTACGAGCAGTACTTC; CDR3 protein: CASSHQPPGTSGSWLRYEQYF
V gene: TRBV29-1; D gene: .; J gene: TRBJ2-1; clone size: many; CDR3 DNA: TGCAGCGTTGATGTAGGGGGAGGGTCCTACAATGAGCAGTTCTTC; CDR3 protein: CSVDVGGGSYNEQFF
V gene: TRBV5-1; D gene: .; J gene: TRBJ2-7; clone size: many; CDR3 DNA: TGCGCCAGCAGCTTTAAGACCGGATACGAGCAGTACTTC; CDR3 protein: CASSFKTGYEQYF
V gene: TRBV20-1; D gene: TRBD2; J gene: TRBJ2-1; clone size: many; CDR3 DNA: TGCAGTGCTTGGACTAGCGGGAATTACAATGAGCAGTTCTTC; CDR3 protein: CSAWTSGNYNEQFF
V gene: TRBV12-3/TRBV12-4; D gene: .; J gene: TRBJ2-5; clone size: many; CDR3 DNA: TGTGCCAGCAGCCTTAGGGGGGGACAAGAGACCCAGTACTTC; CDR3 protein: CASSLRGGQETQYF
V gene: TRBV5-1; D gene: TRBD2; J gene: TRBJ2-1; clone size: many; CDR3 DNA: TGCGCCAGCAGCTTGGTGTCAGGCGGGGGATACAATGAGCAGTTCTTC; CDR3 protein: CASSLVSGGGYNEQFF
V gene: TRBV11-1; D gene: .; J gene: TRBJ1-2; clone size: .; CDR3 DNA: TGTGCCAGCAGCTCCTCGGGACGGAGCAACTATGGCTACACCTTC; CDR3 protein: CASSSSGRSNYGYTF
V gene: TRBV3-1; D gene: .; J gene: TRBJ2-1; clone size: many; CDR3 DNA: TGTGCCAGCAGCCAAGACGTGGGACTCTACAATGAGCAGTTCTTC; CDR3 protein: CASSQDVGLYNEQFF
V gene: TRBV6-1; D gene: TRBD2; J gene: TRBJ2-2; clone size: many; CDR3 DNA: TGTGCCAGCAGTACATCCCCTAGCGGGAGACGTCGGACCGGGGAGCTGTTTTTT; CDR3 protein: CASSTSPSGRRRTGELFF
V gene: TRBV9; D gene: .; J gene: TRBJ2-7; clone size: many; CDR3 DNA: TGTGCCAGCAGCGTAGGTTCGACCGCCACCTACGAGCAGTACTTC; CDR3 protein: CASSVGSTATYEQYF
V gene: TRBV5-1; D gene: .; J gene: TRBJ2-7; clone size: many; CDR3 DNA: TGCGCCAGCAGCTTTAACACCTACGAGCAGTACTTC; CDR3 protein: CASSFNTYEQYF
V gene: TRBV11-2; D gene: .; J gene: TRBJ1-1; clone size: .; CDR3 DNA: TGTGCCAGCAGCTTAGAGGACAGTGATGAAGCTTTCTTT; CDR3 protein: CASSLEDSDEAFF
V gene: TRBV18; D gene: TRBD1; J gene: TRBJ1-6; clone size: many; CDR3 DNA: TGTGCCAGCTCACCAACGGGGACAGGGGAGAATTCACCCCTCCACTTT; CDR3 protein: CASSPTGTGENSPLHF
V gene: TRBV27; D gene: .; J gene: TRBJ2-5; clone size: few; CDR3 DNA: TGTGCCAGCAGTTTATCCCCGGGTCTGGAGACCCAGTACTTC; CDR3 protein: CASSLSPGLETQYF
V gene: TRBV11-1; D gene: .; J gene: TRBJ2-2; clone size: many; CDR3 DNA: TGTGCCAGCAGCTTAGGCTTTCAGGGGGGGAACACCGGGGAGCTGTTTTTT; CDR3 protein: CASSLGFQGGNTGELFF
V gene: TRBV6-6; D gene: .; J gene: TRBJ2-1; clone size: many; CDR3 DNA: TGTGCCAGCAGTTACTTTCCCCCTAGCCCGAACAATGAGCAGTTCTTC; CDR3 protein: CASSYFPPSPNNEQFF
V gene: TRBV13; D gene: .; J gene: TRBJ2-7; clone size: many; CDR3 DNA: TGTGCCAGCAGCTTTCTAACCCGGTCTTACGAGCAGTACTTC; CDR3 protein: CASSFLTRSYEQYF
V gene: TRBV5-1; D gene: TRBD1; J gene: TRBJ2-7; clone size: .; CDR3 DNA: TGCGCCAGCAGCTTGGGTCAGGGGGCTTGCGAGCAGTACTTC; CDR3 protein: CASSLGQGACEQYF
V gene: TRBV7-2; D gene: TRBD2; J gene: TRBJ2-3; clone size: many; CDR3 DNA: TGTGCCAGCAGCTTAGGAGCGGGAGAGGGCACAGATACGCAGTATTTT; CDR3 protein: CASSLGAGEGTDTQYF
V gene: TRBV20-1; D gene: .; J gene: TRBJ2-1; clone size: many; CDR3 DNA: TGCAGTGCTAGTTTAGTCTCCTACAATGAGCAGTTCTTC; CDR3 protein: CSASLVSYNEQFF
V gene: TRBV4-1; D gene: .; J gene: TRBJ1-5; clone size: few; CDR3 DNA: TGCGCCAGCAGCCAAGATGGGGGGGCAGGTCAGCCCCAGCATTTT; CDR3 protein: CASSQDGGAGQPQHF
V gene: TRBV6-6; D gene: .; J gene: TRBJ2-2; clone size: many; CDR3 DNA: TGTGCCAGCAGTTACTCGAAGGGGTTTGGCGGGGAGCTGTTTTTT; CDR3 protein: CASSYSKGFGGELFF
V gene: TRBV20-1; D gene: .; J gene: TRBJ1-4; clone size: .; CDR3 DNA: TGCAGGGGGGCAACTAATGAAAAACTGTTTTTT; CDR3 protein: CRGATNEKLFF
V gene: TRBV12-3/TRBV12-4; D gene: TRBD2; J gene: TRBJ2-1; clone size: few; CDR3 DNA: TGTGCCAGCAGCCCTGTAGCGGGAGGGCCGAACAATGAGCAGTTCTTC; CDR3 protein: CASSPVAGGPNNEQFF
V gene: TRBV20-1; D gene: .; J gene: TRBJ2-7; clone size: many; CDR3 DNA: TGCAGTGCCTGGTCAGGGCTTTCAGGGGGGGGGGAATCGCACTTC; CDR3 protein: CSAWSGLSGGGESHF
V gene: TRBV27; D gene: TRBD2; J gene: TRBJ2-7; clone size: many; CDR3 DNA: TGTGCCAGCCGAGAGAGGCGGGAGAGAAGCGAGCAGTACTTC; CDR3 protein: CASRERRERSEQYF
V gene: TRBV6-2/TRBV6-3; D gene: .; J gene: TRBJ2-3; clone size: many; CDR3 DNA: TGTGCCAGCACCCGACCCGGAGGGTCCTTTACAGATACGCAGTATTTT; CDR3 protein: CASTRPGGSFTDTQYF